The subject of this entry is one TCR beta chain. Its antigen is as yet unknown. Presence of unique molecular identifiers characterized the TCR beta cDNA libraries. TCRdb processed the PCR reads anew with MiXCR; each CDR3 protein has one entry. The table lists some 800,000 distinct CDR3 sequences, 35% to 55% of them singletons, with roughly 5% in the top ten. The sample originates from a study of post-analysis software for immune sequencing data. On the study more broadly: Multiple sclerosis in the patients followed relapsing-remitting, secondary progressive and progressive-relapsing courses.

Trimming cost V 4 bases and J 7 bases, with 29 bases left between them. The CDR3 loop spans 18 amino acids. Germline V gives CDR1 DFQATT, CDR2 SNEGSKA (reference sequence). Study conclusions and caveats: About five TRBV segments were more frequent in patients than controls; TRBV5-6, TRBV5-1 and TRBV20-1 belonged to this group. Those with multiple sclerosis, the patient group, showed significantly lower normalized Chao1 diversity than controls. Co-batched samples clustered tightly together by F measure.

The TCR was taken from a girl aged 5-17 years with multiple sclerosis. Input material: blood. The chain carries TRBV20-1 and TRBJ2-1, with D tentatively TRBD2 (6 bases). CDR3 DNA sequence: TGCAGTGCTAATAAACGCTATACCGGGAGACGAGACCCAAATGAGCAGTTCTTC. This gives the protein CSANKRYTGRRDPNEQFF.